This record covers a single T cell receptor (beta chain). Tagging with unique molecular identifiers was applied to individual cDNA molecules. Via MiXCR, TCRdb re-called the 5' RACE reads, giving one row per CDR3 protein. The table includes about 60,000 distinct CDR3 sequences, more than 13% detected once. This CDR3 region has 15 residues. Germline V gene lookup returns CDR1 SGHAT and CDR2 FQNNGV. Germline trimming cut 5 bases from V and 3 bases from J; bases unmatched to any gene: 6. This sample is part of a study of early T cells in non-severe SARS-CoV-2 infection. The receptor comes from an adult who was a healthcare worker with PCR-confirmed SARS-CoV-2 infection or an uninfected control (not recorded which). Sequenced material: whole blood, taken at baseline. This sequence joins TRBV11-2 and TRBJ2-1; 8 nucleotides agree with TRBD1. In nucleotides, the CDR3 is TGTGCCAGCAGCATGACAGGGGTAAACTACAATGAGCAGTTCTTC. Translated, it gives CASSMTGVNYNEQFF. The whole variable domain, remainder taken from reference TRBV11-2 and TRBJ2-1, is EAGVAQSPRYKIIEKRQSVAFWCNPISGHATLYWYQQILGQGPKLLIQFQNNGVVDDSQLPKDRFSAERLKGVDSTLKIQPAKLEDSAVYLCASSMTGVNYNEQFFGPGTRLTVL.